This TCR beta chain was captured by sequencing in a study of T-cell reconstitution after alpha-beta-depleted transplantation in children. This clonotype was seen more than once but under ten times. No antigen is known for it. Unique molecular identifiers were used in preparing the TCRbeta library. TCRdb redid the calling of the PCR reads with MiXCR, one entry per CDR3 protein. The sample includes fewer than 500,000 distinct CDR3 sequences, roughly 43% of them seen just once. Study-wide findings and caveats: The origin of alpha-beta T cells about two months after transplant was reportedly several hundred expanded graft clones.

This clonotype originated in a girl aged 2-10 years with aplastic anemia, due to receive a stem cell transplant. The starting material was PBMCs, obtained before TCRalphabeta/CD19-depleted stem cell transplant.

The DNA for the CDR3 is TGCGCCAGCAGCGGAGGGGGTATGGATACGCAGTATTTT. Its protein product is CASSGGGMDTQYF. The genes are TRBV5-1 and TRBJ2-3; D is perhaps TRBD1 or TRBD2 (6 bases each). Germline CDR1 SGHRS, CDR2 YFSETQ. Trimming took off 4 bases at V and 6 bases at J, with 12 bases between the two ends. The CDR3 consists of 13 residues.